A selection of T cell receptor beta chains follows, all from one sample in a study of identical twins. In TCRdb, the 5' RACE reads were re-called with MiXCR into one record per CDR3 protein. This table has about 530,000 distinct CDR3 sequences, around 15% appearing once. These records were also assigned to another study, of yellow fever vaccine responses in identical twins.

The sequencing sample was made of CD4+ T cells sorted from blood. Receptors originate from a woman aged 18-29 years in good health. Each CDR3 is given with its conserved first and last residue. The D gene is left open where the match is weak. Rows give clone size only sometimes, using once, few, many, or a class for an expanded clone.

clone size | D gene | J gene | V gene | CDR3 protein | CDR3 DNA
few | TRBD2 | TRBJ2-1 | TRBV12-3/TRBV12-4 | CASSPIAGDPYNEQFF | TGTGCCAGCAGTCCTATAGCGGGAGACCCTTACAATGAGCAGTTCTTC
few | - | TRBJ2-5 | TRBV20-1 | CSARSWGRSETQYF | TGCAGTGCTAGGAGTTGGGGCAGGTCGGAGACCCAGTACTTC
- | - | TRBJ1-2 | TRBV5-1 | CASSLAGARAYGYTF | TGCGCCAGCAGCTTGGCAGGGGCAAGGGCCTATGGCTACACCTTC
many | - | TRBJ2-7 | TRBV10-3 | CAINSRLTQAEEQYF | TGTGCCATCAATTCACGGCTCACCCAGGCTGAAGAGCAGTACTTC
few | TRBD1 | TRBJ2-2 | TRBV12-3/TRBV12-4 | CASSKGAANTGELFF | TGTGCCAGCAGCAAGGGGGCCGCGAACACCGGGGAGCTGTTTTTT
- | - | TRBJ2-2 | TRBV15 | CATSTGGNGELFF | TGTGCCACCAGCACTGGGGGGAACGGGGAGCTGTTTTTT
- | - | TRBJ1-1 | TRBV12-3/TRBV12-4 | CASSFGRDGNTEAFF | TGTGCCAGCAGTTTCGGGAGGGATGGGAACACTGAAGCTTTCTTT
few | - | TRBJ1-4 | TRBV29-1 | CSVELRSATNEKLFF | TGCAGCGTAGAGCTTAGATCGGCAACTAATGAAAAACTGTTTTTT
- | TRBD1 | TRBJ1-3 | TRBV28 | CASRRDRVPGNTIYF | TGTGCCAGCAGACGGGACAGGGTGCCTGGAAACACCATATATTTT
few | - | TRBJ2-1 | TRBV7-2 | CASSPQGQSYNEQFF | TGTGCCAGCAGCCCACAAGGGCAGAGTTACAATGAGCAGTTCTTC
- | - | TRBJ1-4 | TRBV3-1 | CASSQGTGSNEKLFF | TGTGCCAGCAGCCAAGGTACGGGGTCTAATGAAAAACTGTTTTTT
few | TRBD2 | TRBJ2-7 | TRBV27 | CASSSGLAGGLHIPSYEQYF | TGTGCCAGCAGTTCGGGACTAGCGGGAGGGCTACACATACCCTCCTACGAGCAGTACTTC
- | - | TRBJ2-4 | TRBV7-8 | CASSLSGKNIQYF | TGTGCCAGCAGCTTAAGCGGGAAAAACATTCAGTACTTC
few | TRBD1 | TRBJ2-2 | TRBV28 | CASSDRGRTNTGELFF | TGTGCCAGCAGTGACAGGGGACGAACAAACACCGGGGAGCTGTTTTTT
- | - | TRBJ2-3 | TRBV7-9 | CASSLDGTYPHTQYF | TGTGCCAGCAGCTTAGACGGGACGTACCCCCATACGCAGTATTTT
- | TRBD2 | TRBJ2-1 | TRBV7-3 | CASSPKNSGSPFNEQFF | TGTGCCAGCAGCCCCAAAAATAGCGGGTCTCCCTTCAATGAGCAGTTCTTC
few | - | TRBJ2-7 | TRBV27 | CASSFGDGRYEQYF | TGTGCCAGCAGTTTTGGGGACGGCCGCTACGAGCAGTACTTC
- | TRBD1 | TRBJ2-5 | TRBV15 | CATSRALLGQKETQYF | TGTGCCACCAGCAGAGCGCTACTGGGACAGAAAGAGACCCAGTACTTC
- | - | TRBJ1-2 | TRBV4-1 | CASSQGAGVGGYTF | TGCGCCAGCAGCCAAGGAGCAGGGGTAGGGGGCTACACCTTC
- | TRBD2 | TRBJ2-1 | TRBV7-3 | CASSLMPTSGTNEQFF | TGTGCCAGCAGCTTAATGCCGACTAGCGGGACCAATGAGCAGTTCTTC
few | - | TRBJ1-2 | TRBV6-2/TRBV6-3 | CASSSLGSYYGYTF | TGTGCCAGCAGCTCCCTCGGTTCCTATTATGGCTACACCTTC
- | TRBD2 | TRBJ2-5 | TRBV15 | CATSKTSGGPQETQYF | TGTGCCACCAGCAAAACTAGCGGGGGGCCCCAAGAGACCCAGTACTTC
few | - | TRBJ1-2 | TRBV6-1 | CASSGTVYGYTF | TGTGCCAGCAGTGGGACAGTGTATGGCTACACCTTC
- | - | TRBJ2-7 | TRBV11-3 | CASSLNDGYEQYF | TGTGCCAGCAGCTTAAATGACGGCTACGAGCAGTACTTC
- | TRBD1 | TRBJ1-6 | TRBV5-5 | CASSKDSGQGLSPLHF | TGTGCCAGCAGCAAGGATTCGGGACAGGGTCTTTCACCCCTCCACTTT
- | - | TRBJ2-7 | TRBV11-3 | CASSLSALYYEQYF | TGTGCCAGCAGCTTGTCTGCCCTTTATTACGAGCAGTACTTC
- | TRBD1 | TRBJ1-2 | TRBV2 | CASSPGQGGGYTF | TGTGCCAGCAGTCCGGGACAGGGTGGAGGCTACACCTTC
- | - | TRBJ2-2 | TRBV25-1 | CASSERLNANTGELFF | TGTGCCAGCAGTGAAAGACTGAACGCGAACACCGGGGAGCTGTTTTTT
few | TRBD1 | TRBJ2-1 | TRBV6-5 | CATNRGNEQFF | TGTGCCACGAACAGGGGCAATGAGCAGTTCTTC
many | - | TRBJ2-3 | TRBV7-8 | CASSLEWRALSTDTQYF | TGTGCCAGCAGCTTAGAATGGCGAGCACTTAGCACAGATACGCAGTATTTT
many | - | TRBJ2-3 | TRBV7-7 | CASSAMTGTDTQYF | TGTGCCAGCTCAGCTATGACGGGCACAGATACGCAGTATTTT
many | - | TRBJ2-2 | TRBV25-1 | CASKPTQFGTGELFF | TGTGCCAGCAAACCGACACAGTTTGGCACCGGGGAGCTGTTTTTT
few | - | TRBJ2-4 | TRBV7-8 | CASSLAEDIQYF | TGTGCCAGCAGCTTAGCTGAGGACATTCAGTACTTC
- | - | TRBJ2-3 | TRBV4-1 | CASSQDHLDTTSTDTQYF | TGCGCCAGCAGCCAAGATCACTTAGACACTACTAGCACAGATACGCAGTATTTT
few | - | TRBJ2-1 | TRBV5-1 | CASSSSRSSYNEQFF | TGCGCCAGCAGCTCCAGTCGGAGCTCCTACAATGAGCAGTTCTTC
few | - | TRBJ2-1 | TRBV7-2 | CASSFVSGGEQFF | TGTGCCAGCAGCTTTGTTTCGGGTGGTGAGCAGTTCTTC
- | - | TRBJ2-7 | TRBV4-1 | CASSQGVTNPYEQYF | TGCGCCAGCAGCCAAGGCGTAACTAATCCCTACGAGCAGTACTTC
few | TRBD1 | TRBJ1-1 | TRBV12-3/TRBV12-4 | CASSFVKGGGNTEAFF | TGTGCCAGCAGTTTTGTGAAAGGGGGCGGGAACACTGAAGCTTTCTTT
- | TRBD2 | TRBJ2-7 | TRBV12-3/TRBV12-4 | CASRKAGGQDEQYF | TGTGCCAGCAGGAAAGCGGGAGGCCAGGACGAGCAGTACTTC
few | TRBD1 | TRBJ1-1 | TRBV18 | CATDRVDTEAFF | TGTGCCACCGACAGGGTTGACACTGAAGCTTTCTTT
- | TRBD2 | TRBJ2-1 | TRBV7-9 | CASSPGLADAYNEQFF | TGTGCCAGCAGCCCGGGACTAGCGGATGCCTACAATGAGCAGTTCTTC
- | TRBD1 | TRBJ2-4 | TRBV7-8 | CASSLQGADKNIQYF | TGTGCCAGCAGCTTACAGGGGGCGGACAAAAACATTCAGTACTTC
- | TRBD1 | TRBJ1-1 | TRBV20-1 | CSARTGGSKTTEAFF | TGCAGTGCCAGGACAGGGGGATCTAAGACCACTGAAGCTTTCTTT
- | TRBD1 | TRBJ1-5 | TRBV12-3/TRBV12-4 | CASSQTGDAQPQHF | TGTGCCAGCAGTCAAACAGGGGACGCTCAGCCCCAGCATTTT
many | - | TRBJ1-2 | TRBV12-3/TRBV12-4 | CASSPNHRGGGYTF | TGTGCCAGCAGTCCAAACCACCGAGGGGGTGGCTACACCTTC
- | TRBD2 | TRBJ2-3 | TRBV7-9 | CASSSTSGVADTQYF | TGTGCCAGCAGCTCCACTAGCGGGGTGGCAGATACGCAGTATTTT
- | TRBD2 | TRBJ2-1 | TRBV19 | CASSQVAGGPHNEQFF | TGTGCCAGTAGTCAAGTAGCGGGAGGGCCCCACAATGAGCAGTTCTTC
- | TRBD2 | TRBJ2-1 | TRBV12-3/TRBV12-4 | CASTPPGLAGVGEQFF | TGTGCCAGTACTCCCCCGGGACTAGCGGGAGTAGGTGAGCAGTTCTTC
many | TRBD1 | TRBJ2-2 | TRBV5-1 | CASSTGDTGELFF | TGCGCCAGCAGTACAGGGGACACCGGGGAGCTGTTTTTT
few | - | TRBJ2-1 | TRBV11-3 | CASSLDPPFDEQFF | TGTGCCAGCAGCTTAGACCCCCCATTTGATGAGCAGTTCTTC
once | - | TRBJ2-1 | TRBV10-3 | CALRGGSDEQFF | TGTGCCCTCAGGGGCGGGAGCGATGAGCAGTTCTTC
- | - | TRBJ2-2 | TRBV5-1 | CASNPQDNTGELFF | TGCGCCAGCAACCCACAGGATAACACCGGGGAGCTGTTTTTT
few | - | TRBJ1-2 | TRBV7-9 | CASSLGTKSGYTF | TGTGCCAGCAGCTTAGGAACCAAATCTGGCTACACCTTC